What follows are 26 T cell receptor beta chains derived from one specimen sequenced in a study of siplizumab effects on memory and regulatory T cells. The method was immunoSEQ multiplex PCR; TCRdb's version includes in-frame clones alone and lacks a portion of them. In the table there are some 99,000 clones, 92% of which are singletons. The sample was Tregs sorted from blood. These receptors came from a human donor in good health.

The chain recombines TRBV11-1 with TRBJ2-1; no firm D call. The CDR3 has 14 residues. Germline V gene lookup returns CDR1 SGHAT and CDR2 FQDESV (reference sequence). V lost 3 bases and J 6 bases, leaving 12 bases between the germline ends. The CDR3 sequence is CASSFQESLNEQFF. CDR3 DNA sequence: TGTGCCAGCAGCTTCCAGGAATCTCTCAATGAGCAGTTCTTC. Variable domain in full (rest from reference TRBV11-1 and TRBJ2-1): EAEVAQSPRYKITEKSQAVAFWCDPISGHATLYWYRQILGQGPELLVQFQDESVVDDSQLPKDRFSAERLKGVDSTLKIQPAELGDSAMYLCASSFQESLNEQFFGPGTRLTVL.

The V call is TRBV6-1, the J call TRBJ2-7; D unclear. V gave up 6 bases and J gave up 6 bases, with 18 bases separating them. The CDR3 sequence is 14 residues long. Germline values: CDR1 MNHNS, CDR2 SASEGT. Here the CDR3 reads CASSRTGTPGEQYF. In DNA form, the CDR3 reads TGTGCCAGCAGCCGCACGGGCACCCCAGGCGAGCAGTACTTC.

Only a few counts were recorded for this clone. The chain recombines TRBV5-6 with TRBJ1-3, with 8 nucleotides matching TRBD1. Germline V CDR1 and CDR2: SGHDT, YYEEEE. The CDR3 covers 13 residues. V lost 0 bases and J lost 7; bases outside the gene matches: 0. The CDR3: CASSLDRGNTIYF. The CDR3 DNA sequence: TGTGCCAGCAGCTTGGACAGGGGGAACACCATATATTTT. The full variable domain, completed using reference TRBV5-6 and TRBJ1-3, is DAGVTQSPTHLIKTRGQQVTLRCSPKSGHDTVSWYQQALGQGPQFIFQYYEEEERQRGNFPDRFSGHQFPNYSSELNVNALLLGDSALYLCASSLDRGNTIYFGEGSWLTVV.

V gene TRBV7-3 combines with J gene TRBJ1-3; TRBD1 matches 7 bases. J gave up 4 bases and V 2 bases, and 5 bases lay outside the gene matches. The CDR3 sequence is 15 residues long. Germline CDR1 reads SGHTA; CDR2 reads FQGTGA. The CDR3 DNA is TGTGCCAGCAGCTTAGGAGGGGGCCTAGGAAACACCATATATTTT. Protein sequence: CASSLGGGLGNTIYF.

This chain uses TRBV4-2 with TRBJ2-2; D is ambiguous. Per germline, CDR1 LGHNA and CDR2 YNFKEQ. V was trimmed by 2 bases and J by 1 base, leaving 11 bases between them. The CDR3 consists of 16 residues. CDR3 nucleotides: TGTGCCAGCAGCCAATTTCGGGCCTGGAACACCGGGGAGCTGTTTTTT. This gives the protein CASSQFRAWNTGELFF.

This chain uses TRBV9 with TRBJ2-3; 16 bases line up with TRBD2. Germline CDR1 SGDLS, CDR2 YYNGEE. This CDR3 is built from 18 residues. Losses at the gene ends were 4 bases for V and 5 bases for J; bases not matched to a gene: 10. CDR3: CASSKRGLAGGPEDTQYF. CDR3 DNA sequence: TGTGCCAGCAGCAAGCGGGGACTAGCGGGGGGGCCGGAAGATACGCAGTATTTT.

CDR3: CASSFQSTSYEQYF. CDR3 coding DNA: TGCGCCAGCAGCTTCCAGAGTACGTCCTACGAGCAGTACTTC. The V and J genes are TRBV5-1 and TRBJ2-7; D is unclear. CDR1 is SGHRS, CDR2 YFSETQ, per germline. The CDR3 runs to 14 residues. V lost 2 bases and J lost 1, with 10 bases in between.

The chain employs TRBV15 and TRBJ2-7; maybe TRBD2 (5 bases). The CDR3 runs 17 residues. Trimming cost V 1 base and J 1 base, with 17 bases left between them. Germline V gene data show CDR1 as LNHNV and CDR2 as YYDKDF (reference sequence). CDR3 DNA: TGTGCCACCAGCAGAGCCAAATTCTTCAGCGGATCCTACGAGCAGTACTTC. This sequence encodes CATSRAKFFSGSYEQYF. The full variable domain, its missing parts supplied by reference TRBV15 and TRBJ2-7, is DAMVIQNPRYQVTQFGKPVTLSCSQTLNHNVMYWYQQKSSQAPKLLFHYYDKDFNNEADTPDNFQSRRPNTSFCFLDIRSPGLGDTAMYLCATSRAKFFSGSYEQYFGPGTRLTVT.

The chain recombines TRBV6-5 with TRBJ1-5; a weak D match, TRBD1 (6 bases). The germline V gene encodes CDR1 MNHEY and CDR2 SVGAGI. The CDR3 loop spans 15 amino acids. Trimming removed 1 base at V and 4 bases at J, with 11 bases between. CDR3 region: CASSYWGLINQPQHF. The CDR3 DNA follows: TGTGCCAGCAGTTACTGGGGGCTGATAAATCAGCCCCAGCATTTT.

V and J are TRBV6-1 and TRBJ1-4; weak D call: TRBD1 (6 bases). CDR1 MNHNS and CDR2 SASEGT come from the germline V gene. The CDR3 is made up of 16 amino acids. V was trimmed by 0 bases and J by 8 bases, leaving 16 bases between them. The CDR3 region is CASSEAPQGGQEKLFF. CDR3 DNA sequence: TGTGCCAGCAGTGAAGCCCCGCAAGGGGGGCAGGAAAAACTGTTTTTT.

This sequence joins TRBV10-3 and TRBJ2-3; D is possibly TRBD1 (6 bases). Germline assignment: CDR1 ENHRY and CDR2 SYGVKD. CDR3 length equals 16 residues. V was shortened by 10 bases and J by 1 base, with 21 bases between the two germline ends. CDR3 nucleotides: TGTGCCACCAGCCCGAGCCAGGGGCGAGGCACAGATACGCAGTATTTT. Protein sequence: CATSPSQGRGTDTQYF.

This chain links TRBV7-9 with TRBJ2-2; D is possibly TRBD2 (7 bases). The germline V gene has CDR1 SEHNR and CDR2 FQNEAQ (reference sequence). The CDR3 runs to 14 residues. The V gene lost 8 bases and the J gene lost 6 bases, with 16 bases spanning the gap. The CDR3 region has the DNA TGTGCCAGCCCTAGGGGGGGCGCCCCCGGGGAGCTGTTTTTT. This codes for CASPRGGAPGELFF.

The gene calls are TRBV29-1 and TRBJ1-1, with D tentatively TRBD1 (6 bases). Trimming removed 6 bases at V and 4 bases at J, with 21 bases between. Germline CDR1 reads SQVTM; CDR2 reads ANQGSEA. This CDR3 is built from 15 residues. CDR3 in amino acids: CSVVTGTSQGTEAFF. The CDR3 DNA sequence: TGCAGCGTAGTAACAGGGACCTCTCAGGGCACTGAAGCTTTCTTT.

The chain couples TRBV27 to TRBJ2-2, with TRBD1 identical over 8 bases. Per germline, CDR1 MNHEY and CDR2 SMNVEV (reference sequence). This CDR3 is built from 15 residues. V lost 6 bases and J lost 5; bases outside the gene matches: 8. CDR3: CASRFAGGMTGELFF. The CDR3 DNA is TGTGCCAGCAGGTTTGCAGGGGGCATGACCGGGGAGCTGTTTTTT.

The chain carries TRBV7-2 and TRBJ1-2; tentative D call: TRBD1 (5 bases). Trimming stripped 6 bases from V and 8 bases from J, with 19 bases between. This CDR3 contains 14 residues. Germline loops: CDR1 SGHTA, CDR2 FQGNSA. Here the CDR3 DNA reads TGTGCCAGCAGGGACACCGGGACGCGGCGGGGCTACACCTTC. The encoded protein is CASRDTGTRRGYTF.

This rearrangement joins TRBV19 to TRBJ2-1; D unresolved. The germline CDR1 and CDR2 sequences are LNHDA and SQIVND (reference sequence). The V gene lost 5 bases and the J gene lost 8 bases, with 10 bases spanning the gap. This CDR3 region has 12 residues. The CDR3 here is CASSARWDEQFF. The DNA of the CDR3 is TGTGCCAGTAGTGCCAGGTGGGATGAGCAGTTCTTC.

This clone appeared once. V and J are TRBV7-9 and TRBJ2-7, with 7 bases lining up with TRBD2. Per germline, CDR1 SEHNR and CDR2 FQNEAQ (reference sequence). The CDR3 has 16 amino acids. Trimming at V came to 1 base and at J to 6 bases, leaving 12 bases not matched to a gene. The CDR3 here is CASSLGDEGRVGEQYF. For the CDR3, the DNA is TGTGCCAGCAGCTTAGGGGACGAGGGGAGGGTTGGCGAGCAGTACTTC.

J is TRBJ2-3 and V is TRBV5-1; tentatively, D is TRBD2 (6 bases). The CDR3 is 14 amino acids. CDR1 and CDR2 (germline): SGHRS, YFSETQ. V lost 0 bases, J lost 3 bases, and 8 bases lay in between. This CDR3 reads CASSLDRETDTQYF. The CDR3 DNA follows: TGCGCCAGCAGCTTGGACCGGGAGACAGATACGCAGTATTTT.

The chain couples TRBV7-9 to TRBJ1-4; D is undetermined. Germline V gene lookup returns CDR1 SEHNR and CDR2 FQNEAQ (reference sequence). The CDR3 loop spans 15 amino acids. Deletions cut 6 bases from V and 1 base from J, with 12 bases between. The CDR3 nucleotides read TGTGCCAGCAGGGATCCTCGGGGAACTAATGAAAAACTGTTTTTT. Translating it yields CASRDPRGTNEKLFF. Full variable domain (outside the CDR3, taken from reference TRBV7-9 and TRBJ1-4): DTGVSQNPRHKITKRGQNVTFRCDPISEHNRLYWYRQTLGQGPEFLTYFQNEAQLEKSRLLSDRFSAERPKGSFSTLEIQRTEQGDSAMYLCASRDPRGTNEKLFFGSGTQLSVL.

This clone came up once. J is TRBJ2-4 and V is TRBV29-1, with D perhaps given as TRBD1 or TRBD2 (5 bases each). The germline V and J ends were trimmed by 6 bases and 0 bases, with 9 bases remaining between them. The CDR3 runs to 13 residues. CDR1 and CDR2 from the germline V gene are SQVTM and ANQGSEA. The DNA for the CDR3 is TGCAGCGTAGGGACGCTAGCCAAAAACATTCAGTACTTC. It is translated as CSVGTLAKNIQYF.

The rearrangement links TRBV2 to TRBJ1-1; 7 nucleotides match TRBD1. CDR1 is SNHLY, CDR2 FYNNEI, per germline. The CDR3 totals 12 residues. V dropped 11 bases and J dropped 1; count of bases not matched to a gene: 4. CDR3 sequence: CAGRQGNTEAFF. The CDR3 bases are TGTGCCGGACGACAGGGGAACACTGAAGCTTTCTTT. The complete variable domain, with remaining parts taken from reference TRBV2 and TRBJ1-1, reads EPEVTQTPSHQVTQMGQEVILRCVPISNHLYFYWYRQILGQKVEFLVSFYNNEISEKSEIFDDQFSVERPDGSNFTLKIRSTKLEDSAMYFCAGRQGNTEAFFGQGTRLTVV.

J is TRBJ2-7 and V is TRBV14, with D possibly TRBD2 on 5 matching bases. CDR3 length: 15 amino acids. Germline V CDR1 and CDR2: SGHDN, FVKESK. Trimming shortened V by 3 bases and J by 3 bases, and 15 bases separated the two germline ends. This CDR3 reads CASSQGLSGNYEQYF. The CDR3 DNA reads as TGTGCCAGCAGCCAGGGTCTTTCGGGGAACTACGAGCAGTACTTC. The full variable domain, completed using reference TRBV14 and TRBJ2-7, is EAGVTQFPSHSVIEKGQTVTLRCDPISGHDNLYWYRRVMGKEIKFLLHFVKESKQDESGMPNNRFLAERTGGTYSTLKVQPAELEDSGVYFCASSQGLSGNYEQYFGPGTRLTVT.

This rearrangement joins TRBV11-1 to TRBJ2-7, with TRBD1 matching over 9 bases. Trimming took 2 bases from V and 1 from J; bases not matched to a gene: 6. The CDR3 extends over 16 amino acids. Germline assignment: CDR1 SGHAT and CDR2 FQDESV (reference sequence). The CDR3 is CASSLRGTGRSYEQYF. CDR3 bases: TGTGCCAGCAGCTTACGCGGGACAGGGCGTTCCTACGAGCAGTACTTC.

The chain recombines TRBV6-1 with TRBJ1-3; a possible D gene is TRBD1 (5 bases). The V end was cut by 7 bases, the J end by 0 bases, with 13 bases between. This CDR3 spans 15 amino acids. Germline V gene lookup returns CDR1 MNHNS and CDR2 SASEGT. DNA for the CDR3: TGTGCCAGCAAGAGAGACAGCGACTCTGGAAACACCATATATTTT. Protein sequence: CASKRDSDSGNTIYF.

The chain employs TRBV6-6 and TRBJ1-2; no clear D gene. From germline, CDR1 is MNHNY and CDR2 SVGAGI (reference sequence). Deletions cut 6 bases from V and 1 base from J, with 12 bases between. The CDR3 covers 14 residues. In DNA, the CDR3 is TGTGCCAGCAGCTCAACAGCTATTAACTATGGCTACACCTTC. Amino acids: CASSSTAINYGYTF.

CDR3 in DNA: TGTGCCAGCAGTATACAGGGGATACTGTATGGCTACACCTTC. It specifies CASSIQGILYGYTF. The gene calls are TRBV6-5 and TRBJ1-2; 7 bases are shared with TRBD1. Losses at the gene ends were 5 bases for V and 5 bases for J; bases not matched to a gene: 8. This CDR3 is 14 amino acids long. Germline V gene data show CDR1 as MNHEY and CDR2 as SVGAGI.